The 32 T cell receptor beta chains below were found in one sample sequenced in a study of CD8+ T cells in alopecia areata. After isolation, RNA underwent reverse transcription to generate cDNA as the sequencing template. This table comes from immunoSEQ multiplex PCR, and its TCRdb copy is limited to in-frame clones, with some not included. This sample has approximately 280,000 clones, with 55% to 75% found just once. The treatment: oral pan-JAK inhibitor, 5-10 mg twice daily. Sequenced here: CD4+ T cells sorted from blood, sampled at week 24, from a patient treated with tofacitinib. These receptors all stem from a human donor with alopecia areata.

J is TRBJ1-1 and V is TRBV9; no definite D call. Germline assignment: CDR1 SGDLS and CDR2 YYNGEE. With 0 bases removed from V and 3 bases from J, the gap between germline ends came to 6 bases. The CDR3 is 13 residues long. CDR3 sequence (DNA): TGTGCCAGCAGCGTAGTGCGGGACACTGAAGCTTTCTTT. Amino acids: CASSVVRDTEAFF.

This sequence joins TRBV30 and TRBJ2-7, with D perhaps matching TRBD1 (5 bases). CDR1 is GTSNPN, CDR2 SVGIG, per germline (reference sequence). V was trimmed by 6 bases and J by 2 bases, leaving 17 bases between them. The CDR3 is 14 residues long. The CDR3 DNA follows: TGTGCCTGCCCCAGGACGGGCAGGGCCTACGAGCAGTACTTC. It encodes CACPRTGRAYEQYF.

This clone was recorded only once. The gene calls are TRBV27 and TRBJ2-5, with 7 bases lining up with TRBD2. V trimming: 4 bases; J trimming: 0 bases; junction bases outside the gene matches: 11. CDR3 length: 17 amino acids. CDR1 is MNHEY and CDR2 is SMNVEV in the germline V gene (reference sequence). The CDR3 loop reads CASSSQTSIGYQETQYF. CDR3 bases: TGTGCCAGCAGTTCCCAGACTAGCATCGGGTACCAAGAGACCCAGTACTTC.

This chain links TRBV29-1 with TRBJ1-4, with D possibly matching TRBD1 (5 bases). Looked up from germline, CDR1 is SQVTM and CDR2 is ANQGSEA. V was trimmed by 4 bases and J by 8 bases, leaving 11 bases between them. The length of the CDR3 is 12 residues. The CDR3 nucleotides are TGCAGCGTTGTTGGACATTCGGAAAAACTGTTTTTT. Its protein is CSVVGHSEKLFF. Based on the CDR3 plus reference TRBV29-1 and TRBJ1-4, the full variable domain is SAVISQKPSRDICQRGTSLTIQCQVDSQVTMMFWYRQQPGQSLTLIATANQGSEATYESGFVIDKFPISRPNLTFSTLTVSNMSPEDSSIYLCSVVGHSEKLFFGSGTQLSVL.

The V gene is TRBV4-1, the J gene TRBJ2-3; 10 nucleotides line up with TRBD1. This CDR3 has 15 residues. Per the germline V gene, CDR1 is MGHRA and CDR2 is YSYEKL. Trimming took 2 bases from V and 3 from J; bases not matched to a gene: 2. In DNA, the CDR3 is TGCGCCAGCAGCCAAAGGACAGGGGGGACAGATACGCAGTATTTT. This sequence encodes CASSQRTGGTDTQYF.

The rearrangement uses TRBV6-1 and TRBJ2-5; D is possibly TRBD1 or TRBD2 (5 bases each). V dropped 6 bases and J dropped 5 bases, with 16 bases sitting between them. From germline, CDR1 is MNHNS and CDR2 SASEGT. The CDR3 has 14 amino acids. The CDR3, as DNA: TGTGCCAGCAGCAACGGGGCCAGCAGGGAGACCCAGTACTTC. It is translated as CASSNGASRETQYF.

The chain links TRBV29-1 to TRBJ2-7, with 8 nucleotides matching TRBD1. Unmatched junction bases numbered 8, after V lost 5 bases and J lost 5 bases. The germline V gene encodes CDR1 SQVTM and CDR2 ANQGSEA. CDR3 size: 13 residues. The DNA for the CDR3 is TGCAGCGTTTACTCAGGGGGCTATAACGAGCAGTACTTC. Amino acid sequence: CSVYSGGYNEQYF.

This clone was detected a few times. This chain uses TRBV20-1 with TRBJ2-7; 7 bases are shared with TRBD1. J was trimmed by 6 bases and V by 7 bases; bases with no gene match: 6. In germline, CDR1 is DFQATT, CDR2 SNEGSKA (reference sequence). This CDR3 has 11 residues. CDR3 nucleotide sequence: TGCAGTGTCGGTGACAGGGTCGAGCAGTACTTC. Translation: CSVGDRVEQYF.

The gene calls are TRBV7-3 and TRBJ2-3; 7 bases match TRBD1. Germline V gene lookup returns CDR1 SGHTA and CDR2 FQGTGA. The CDR3 spans 15 residues. Trimming removed 2 bases from V and 0 bases from J; junction bases left unmatched: 2. In nucleotides, the CDR3 is TGTGCCAGCAGCTTACAGGGGGTGAGCACAGATACGCAGTATTTT. As protein: CASSLQGVSTDTQYF.

Notes on this clone: This same CDR3 is encoded by further DNA sequences in the sample. The genes are TRBV9 and TRBJ2-7, with no clear D. The CDR3 has 13 amino acids. V was pared by 0 bases and J by 1 base, with 5 bases between. Germline V gives CDR1 SGDLS, CDR2 YYNGEE. The CDR3 nucleotides are TGTGCCAGCAGCGTAGCAGCGTCCTACGAGCAGTACTTC. This gives the protein CASSVAASYEQYF.

On this clone itself: The sample carries other DNA sequences with the same CDR3. The chain employs TRBV5-1 and TRBJ1-2; 8 bases line up with TRBD1. The CDR3 covers 14 residues. V lost 2 bases and J lost 3; bases outside the gene matches: 3. Germline values: CDR1 SGHRS, CDR2 YFSETQ. CDR3 protein: CASSLLQGDYGYTF. The CDR3 region has the DNA TGCGCCAGCAGCTTATTACAGGGGGACTATGGCTACACCTTC. The full variable domain, with the rest looked up from reference TRBV5-1 and TRBJ1-2, is KAGVTQTPRYLIKTRGQQVTLSCSPISGHRSVSWYQQTPGQGLQFLFEYFSETQRNKGNFPGRFSGRQFSNSRSEMNVSTLELGDSALYLCASSLLQGDYGYTFGSGTRLTVV.

This rearrangement joins TRBV5-6 to TRBJ2-6; no clear D. Trimming pared 2 bases from V and 0 bases from J, leaving 9 bases between. The V gene's germline CDR1 is SGHDT and CDR2 YYEEEE. The CDR3 loop spans 16 amino acids. CDR3 amino acids: CASSLGFISGANVLTF. Here the CDR3 DNA reads TGTGCCAGCAGCTTAGGCTTCATCTCTGGGGCCAACGTCCTGACTTTC.

This chain connects TRBV6-5 to TRBJ2-5, with D perhaps assigned TRBD1 or TRBD2 (5 bases each). The V gene lost 4 bases and the J gene lost 5 bases, with 8 bases spanning the gap. The CDR3 has 12 amino acids. Germline V lookup: CDR1 MNHEY, CDR2 SVGAGI. Here the CDR3 reads CASSSGTETQYF. The CDR3 DNA reads TGTGCCAGCAGTTCCGGGACGGAGACCCAGTACTTC.

The chain combines TRBV14 with TRBJ1-1, with a possible D match to TRBD1 (6 bases). The germline V and J ends were trimmed by 4 bases and 8 bases, with 14 bases remaining between them. In germline, CDR1 is SGHDN, CDR2 FVKESK. The CDR3 spans 13 residues. The CDR3 protein is CASSRLAGAEAFF. CDR3 nucleotide sequence: TGTGCCAGCAGCCGACTGGCGGGGGCCGAAGCTTTCTTT.

This chain joins TRBV5-6 and TRBJ1-1; 9 bases map to TRBD1. There are 14 residues in the CDR3. Germline assignment: CDR1 SGHDT and CDR2 YYEEEE. V dropped 2 bases and J dropped 7; count of bases not matched to a gene: 6. CDR3 residues: CASSFVGQGIEAFF. The CDR3 DNA is TGTGCCAGCAGCTTCGTCGGACAGGGGATTGAAGCTTTCTTT.

This chain joins TRBV12-5 and TRBJ2-1; D unresolved. The V end lost 4 bases, the J end lost 5 bases, and 9 bases lay between the germline ends. Germline lookup yields CDR1 LGHNT and CDR2 FRNRAP. The CDR3 has 13 residues. This CDR3 is CASGSRPDNEQFF. The CDR3 DNA is TGTGCTAGTGGTTCCCGGCCCGACAATGAGCAGTTCTTC. Looking up the rest from reference TRBV12-5 and TRBJ2-1 gives the full variable domain: DARVTQTPRHKVTEMGQEVTMRCQPILGHNTVFWYRQTMMQGLELLAYFRNRAPLDDSGMPKDRFSAEMPDATLATLKIQPSEPRDSAVYFCASGSRPDNEQFFGPGTRLTVL.

The V and J genes are TRBV5-1 and TRBJ1-2; D not resolved. The CDR3 has 12 amino acids. Looked up from germline, CDR1 is SGHRS and CDR2 is YFSETQ. V was cut by 0 bases and J by 3 bases, with 3 bases left in between. This chain's CDR3 is CASSLDDYGYTF. The CDR3 nucleotides are TGCGCCAGCAGCTTGGACGACTATGGCTACACCTTC.

The chain carries TRBV7-6 and TRBJ2-2, with a possible D match to TRBD2 (6 bases). This CDR3 is built from 15 residues. Germline V lookup: CDR1 SGHVS, CDR2 FNYEAQ. V was pared by 1 base and J by 7 bases, with 13 bases between. The CDR3 DNA follows: TGTGCCAGCAGCTTAGTGGGGCGGGGAATCGGGGAGCTGTTTTTT. Residues: CASSLVGRGIGELFF.

The rearrangement links TRBV29-1 to TRBJ2-1; 9 bases align to TRBD1. CDR3 length: 13 residues. Unmatched junction bases numbered 4, after V lost 6 bases and J lost 4 bases. In germline, CDR1 is SQVTM, CDR2 ANQGSEA. The CDR3 region has the DNA TGCAGCGTCGGACAGGGGAGGTACAATGAGCAGTTCTTC. It specifies CSVGQGRYNEQFF.

The chain uses TRBV30 and TRBJ2-5; maybe TRBD1 (5 bases). This CDR3 region has 15 residues. Trimming cost V 4 bases and J 1 base, with 16 bases left between them. Germline V gene lookup returns CDR1 GTSNPN and CDR2 SVGIG (reference sequence). The CDR3 is CAWNYGQGGQETQYF. The DNA of the CDR3 is TGTGCCTGGAATTACGGGCAGGGTGGCCAAGAGACCCAGTACTTC.

This clone has just a few counts. This chain uses TRBV4-1 with TRBJ2-4; D is possibly TRBD1 (7 bases). The germline V gene encodes CDR1 MGHRA and CDR2 YSYEKL. The CDR3 has 17 amino acids. V shed 3 bases and J shed 2 bases, with 17 bases lying between them. CDR3 in DNA: TGCGCCAGCAGCCAGCTACAGGGGAGGAGGACCAAAAACATTCAGTACTTC. It specifies CASSQLQGRRTKNIQYF.

This clone was counted only a few times. This chain connects TRBV9 to TRBJ1-1; TRBD1 might be the D (5 bases). The V gene's germline CDR1 is SGDLS and CDR2 YYNGEE. The V and J ends lost 0 bases and 8 bases respectively, with 8 bases between them. The CDR3 covers 12 residues. This chain's CDR3 is CASSVVGAEAFF. In DNA form, the CDR3 reads TGTGCCAGCAGCGTAGTCGGGGCCGAAGCTTTCTTT.

The V gene is TRBV29-1, the J gene TRBJ2-1; possibly TRBD1 or TRBD2 for D (5 bases each). V was cut by 7 bases and J by 1 base, with 11 bases left in between. CDR3 length: 13 amino acids. CDR1 and CDR2 (germline): SQVTM, ANQGSEA. CDR3 DNA: TGCAGCGCCCGGGGCCAATCCTACAATGAGCAGTTCTTC. Encoded protein: CSARGQSYNEQFF.

A remark on this clone: One end of the junction is discordant with germline, which a read error may explain. The rearrangement joins TRBV10-3 to TRBJ1-2; TRBD1 agrees at 10 bases. This CDR3 spans 12 amino acids. CDR1 ENHRY and CDR2 SYGVKD come from the germline V gene. This chain's CDR3 is CAVRGQGSGYTF. CDR3 nucleotides: TGTGCCGTCAGGGGACAGGGGTCTGGCTACACCTTC.

The chain has TRBV6-5 and TRBJ2-3; D might be TRBD1 or TRBD2, each matching 5 bases. Trimming stripped 5 bases from V and 4 bases from J, with 13 bases between. This CDR3 region has 14 residues. In germline, CDR1 is MNHEY, CDR2 SVGAGI. CDR3 residues: CASSRGPQPDTQYF. The DNA for the CDR3 is TGTGCCAGCAGTCGGGGACCCCAGCCAGATACGCAGTATTTT.

CDR3 in DNA: TGTGCCAGCAGTGAGGGTTCCAGGGTCGATGAGCAGTTCTTC. Its translation: CASSEGSRVDEQFF. This chain uses TRBV2 with TRBJ2-1; maybe TRBD1 (5 bases). The CDR3 runs 14 residues. Germline V gene lookup returns CDR1 SNHLY and CDR2 FYNNEI. V was shortened by 3 bases and J by 8 bases, with 14 bases between the two germline ends.

This chain joins TRBV30 and TRBJ2-7; D ambiguous. The V gene's germline CDR1 is GTSNPN and CDR2 SVGIG (reference sequence). This CDR3 has 13 residues. The germline V and J ends were trimmed by 0 bases and 7 bases, with 13 bases remaining between them. In nucleotides, the CDR3 is TGTGCCTGGAGTGTATACGGTCTGGGGGAGCAGTACTTC. It translates to CAWSVYGLGEQYF.

J is TRBJ2-1 and V is TRBV9, with D unresolved. The CDR3 loop spans 13 amino acids. Germline values: CDR1 SGDLS, CDR2 YYNGEE. V was pared by 2 bases and J by 7 bases, with 10 bases between. The CDR3 is CASSVALGNEQFF. DNA of the CDR3: TGTGCCAGCAGCGTTGCTTTGGGGAATGAGCAGTTCTTC.

The J gene is TRBJ2-2, the V gene TRBV29-1, with 9 bases that match TRBD1. Per germline, CDR1 SQVTM and CDR2 ANQGSEA. The CDR3 spans 14 residues. Trimming removed 6 bases from V and 6 bases from J; junction bases left unmatched: 8. The CDR3 spells CSVGTGTQSGELFF. The CDR3 nucleotides read TGCAGCGTAGGGACAGGGACGCAATCCGGGGAGCTGTTTTTT.

The rearrangement uses TRBV5-1 and TRBJ1-2, with 10 bases aligning to TRBD1. CDR1 is SGHRS, CDR2 YFSETQ, per germline. V lost 5 bases, J lost 3 bases, and 7 bases stayed unmatched. The CDR3 runs to 15 residues. The CDR3 loop reads CASRIGTGADYGYTF. Written as DNA, the CDR3 is TGCGCCAGCAGAATTGGGACAGGGGCGGACTATGGCTACACCTTC.

The rearrangement links TRBV4-3 to TRBJ1-1, with 9 bases identical to TRBD1. In germline, CDR1 is LGHNA, CDR2 YSLEER. The CDR3 totals 18 residues. J lost 1 base, V lost 4 bases, and 13 bases had no gene match. CDR3 in DNA: TGCGCCAGCAGCCTTACTGGCTACGGACAGGGGACGAACACTGAAGCTTTCTTT. It specifies CASSLTGYGQGTNTEAFF.

The chain combines TRBV6-1 with TRBJ2-6; TRBD1 aligns across 7 bases. CDR1 and CDR2 (germline): MNHNS, SASEGT. Trimming at V came to 10 bases and at J to 4 bases, leaving 10 bases not matched to a gene. This CDR3 has 15 residues. CDR3 sequence reads: CATTFTGAGANVLTF. In nucleotides, the CDR3 is TGTGCCACGACATTTACAGGGGCCGGGGCCAACGTCCTGACTTTC.